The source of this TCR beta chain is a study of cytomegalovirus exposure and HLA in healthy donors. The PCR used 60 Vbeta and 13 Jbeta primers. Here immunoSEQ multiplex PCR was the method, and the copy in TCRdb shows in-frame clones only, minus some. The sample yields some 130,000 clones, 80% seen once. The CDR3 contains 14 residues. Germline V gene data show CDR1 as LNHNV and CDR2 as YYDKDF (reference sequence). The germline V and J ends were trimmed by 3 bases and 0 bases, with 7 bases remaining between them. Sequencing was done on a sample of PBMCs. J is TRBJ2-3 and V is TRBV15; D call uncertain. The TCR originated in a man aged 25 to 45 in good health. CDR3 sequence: CATSRSPSTDTQYF. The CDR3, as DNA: TGTGCCACCAGCAGGAGCCCAAGCACAGATACGCAGTATTTT.